The entry below describes one T cell receptor beta chain. The sample belongs to a study of technical replicates of blood from a few donors. Sequencing was performed with immunoSEQ multiplex PCR; in TCRdb, only in-frame clones are kept and a portion is missing. The table records tens of thousands of clones, 94% of them present only once. Trimming cost V 4 bases and J 4 bases; bases outside gene matches: 12. In germline, CDR1 is MGHDK, CDR2 SYGVNS. The CDR3 has 16 residues. V gene TRBV25-1 combines with J gene TRBJ1-1; 7 bases match TRBD1. The origin of this receptor is a human donor in good health. The sequencing sample was made of T cells isolated from PBMCs. DNA for the CDR3: TGTGCCAGCAGTGCCGTCCGACAGGGCCCGGGCACTGAAGCTTTCTTT. Protein sequence: CASSAVRQGPGTEAFF.